Shown below are 6 T cell receptor beta chains from a single sample sequenced in a study of blood T cell repertoires in COVID-19. Data came from immunoSEQ multiplex PCR; TCRdb stores just in-frame clones and leaves some out. Of more than 110,000 clones listed, approximately 88% are singletons. Specimen: PBMCs or T cells enriched from blood (not recorded which). The receptor source for this set is a middle-aged man with acute COVID-19.

This clone came up once. V gene TRBV7-2 combines with J gene TRBJ2-4; D might be TRBD2 (6 bases). The CDR3 is 13 amino acids. Trimming removed 0 bases from V and 7 bases from J, with 7 bases in between. Germline CDR1 and CDR2: SGHTA and FQGNSA. The CDR3 DNA sequence: TGTGCCAGCAGCTTAGCCCTAGCGAACATTCAGTACTTC. Protein sequence: CASSLALANIQYF.

This clone was seen only a few times. The gene calls are TRBV9 and TRBJ2-7; 9 bases match TRBD1. CDR3 length equals 15 residues. In germline, CDR1 is SGDLS, CDR2 YYNGEE. V lost 5 bases, J lost 3 bases, and 9 bases stayed unmatched. The CDR3 loop reads CASRLTRDRVYEQYF. The CDR3 region has the DNA TGTGCCAGCAGGTTGACCCGGGACAGGGTCTACGAGCAGTACTTC.

This chain uses TRBV3-1 (or the pseudogene TRBV3-2) with TRBJ1-3, with no clear D. The germline gives CDR1 LGHDT, CDR2 YNNKEL (reference sequence). The ends were cut back, 4 bases at V and 4 bases at J, with 11 bases in the middle. The CDR3 loop spans 14 amino acids. The CDR3 sequence is CASSRRAWGNTIYF. CDR3 nucleotides: TGTGCCAGCAGCCGGCGGGCTTGGGGAAACACCATATATTTT.

This clone was detected only a few times. V gene TRBV9 combines with J gene TRBJ2-7; 8 bases map to TRBD1. The V gene's germline CDR1 is SGDLS and CDR2 YYNGEE. CDR3 length: 14 residues. The J segment lost 5 bases and the V segment lost 0 bases, leaving 4 bases of the junction unmatched. CDR3 DNA: TGTGCCAGCAGCGTAGAGCAGGGGGCCGACGAGCAGTACTTC. It encodes CASSVEQGADEQYF.

The chain has TRBV18 and TRBJ2-1; TRBD2 aligns across 8 bases. The CDR3 sequence is 18 residues long. The germline V gene encodes CDR1 KGHSH and CDR2 LQKENI. V gave up 1 base and J gave up 1 base; unmatched junction bases: 9. The CDR3 reads CASSPLAPIAGSYNEQFF. The DNA of the CDR3 is TGTGCCAGCTCACCACTAGCCCCCATAGCGGGATCCTACAATGAGCAGTTCTTC.

J is TRBJ2-3 and V is TRBV9, with a possible D match to TRBD1 (6 bases). Trimming took 6 bases from V and 4 from J, leaving 15 bases between them. Germline values: CDR1 SGDLS, CDR2 YYNGEE. This CDR3 contains 14 residues. In DNA form, the CDR3 reads TGTGCCAGCAACCGGGACACCGCGTCAGATACGCAGTATTTT. Translated: CASNRDTASDTQYF. The full variable domain, completed using reference TRBV9 and TRBJ2-3, is DSGVTQTPKHLITATGQRVTLRCSPRSGDLSVYWYQQSLDQGLQFLIQYYNGEERAKGNILERFSAQQFPDLHSELNLSSLELGDSALYFCASNRDTASDTQYFGPGTRLTVL.